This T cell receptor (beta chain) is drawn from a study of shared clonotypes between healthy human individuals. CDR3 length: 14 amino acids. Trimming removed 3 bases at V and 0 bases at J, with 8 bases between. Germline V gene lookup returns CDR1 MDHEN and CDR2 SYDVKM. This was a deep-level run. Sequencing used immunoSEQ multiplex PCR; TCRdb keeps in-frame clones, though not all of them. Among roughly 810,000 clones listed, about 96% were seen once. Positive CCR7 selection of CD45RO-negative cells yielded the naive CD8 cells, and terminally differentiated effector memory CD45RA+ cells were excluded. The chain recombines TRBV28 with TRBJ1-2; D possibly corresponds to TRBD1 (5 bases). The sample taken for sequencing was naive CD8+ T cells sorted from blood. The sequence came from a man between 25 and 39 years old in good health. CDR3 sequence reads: CASSFWGTNYGYTF. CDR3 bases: TGTGCCAGCAGTTTCTGGGGCACTAACTATGGCTACACCTTC.